This T cell receptor beta chain was captured by sequencing in a study of blood T cell repertoires in COVID-19. The length of the CDR3 is 14 residues. V dropped 1 base and J dropped 11; count of bases not matched to a gene: 9. Per germline, CDR1 GTSNPN and CDR2 SVGIG (reference sequence). Generated by immunoSEQ multiplex PCR, the TCRdb table keeps only in-frame clones and is missing some. Among 250,000 or so clones listed, 84% were seen once. The sequencing input was peripheral blood. This sequence joins TRBV30 and TRBJ1-1; TRBD1 matches at 11 bases. This clonotype was sampled from a man aged 45-65 years with acute or convalescent COVID-19. This CDR3 is CAWSAGTGGVGAFF. In nucleotides, the CDR3 is TGTGCCTGGAGTGCCGGGACAGGGGGTGTAGGGGCTTTCTTT.